This TCR beta chain was recovered during a study of blood T cell repertoires in COVID-19 (TCRdb year 2020). As for the study more broadly: Samples from collaborators originated in the United States, Italy and Spain and spanned both the acute and convalescent phases of COVID-19. The sample metadata nearly always contained a de-identified subject ID, COVID-19 status, age in years and sex. The dataset comprised deeply sampled blood TCRbeta repertoires from subjects exposed to, actively infected with, or recovered from COVID-19. Where available, HLA class I and class II types were taken from metadata supplied by the sample provider and were not determined by assay-based typing. The repertoires were released in a freely available public database intended as a resource for research on the immune response to SARS-CoV-2. The samples were drawn from the first 160 participants of the ongoing ImmuneRACE study and from some 1,300 subjects provided by 6 global collaborators. The prospective study material was composed of cDNA or gDNA derived from T cells, B-cell-depleted T cells, or PBMCs.

Here is what the overall study found, with its caveats: The quantity of clinical and demographic metadata differed by source and by participant and was supplied without curation.

TCRbeta CDR3 regions were amplified from genomic DNA using the immunoSEQ Assay, a bias-controlled multiplex PCR. Concerning the study's data processing: The number of nucleated cells in each sample was estimated by amplification of reference gene primers within the assay. To quantify the absolute abundance of each unique TCRbeta CDR3 rearrangement, sequence reads were collapsed and filtered. For each sample, productive Simpson clonality was calculated by taking the square root of Simpson's diversity index across productive rearrangements. The source is immuneACCESS, and TCRdb retained only in-frame sequences with V and J called. Part of the clones is not carried over; for the studies checked, unresolved V genes explain less than half of this, and the remainder is unexplained. From that table come the V and J calls and clone size; the DNA was used to work out D and trimming. Counted in this sample were a few hundred thousand clones; around 84% of them appeared once. The ten largest clones capture 4.4% of the sample.

Turning to this clone: Its antigen is still unknown. Base qualities are not at hand, and no much larger clone is one base apart.

The collaborating institutions used their own protocols to collect whole blood in K2EDTA tubes. For TCRbeta analysis, collaborators shipped samples as frozen whole blood, isolated PBMCs, or DNA extracted from either of those sample types. Sequencing was done on a sample of peripheral blood. The TCR was taken from a man over 45 with acute or convalescent COVID-19.

The CDR3 region has the sequence CASSMGLAGVETQYF. Here is the DNA: TGTGCCAGTAGTATGGGACTAGCGGGGGTAGAGACCCAGTACTTC. This chain joins TRBV19 to TRBJ2-5; 14 nucleotides in the junction match TRBD2. Relative to germline, V is missing 3 bases and J is missing 4 bases, with 1 base of the junction outside any gene match. The CDR3 numbers 15 residues from cysteine through phenylalanine. The read is trimmed to its CDR3 DNA, 45 bases read in frame from base 1. Taken from the germline V gene (reference sequence), the CDR1 and CDR2 loops are LNHDA and SQIVND. The reference TRBV19 and TRBJ2-5 proteins fill in what lies around the CDR3, so the full variable domain reads DGGITQSPKYLFRKEGQNVTLSCEQNLNHDAMYWYRQDPGQGLRLIYYSQIVNDFQKGDIAEGYSVSREKKESFPLTVTSAQKNPTAFYLCASSMGLAGVETQYFGPGTRLLVL.